Listed here is a single T cell receptor (beta chain). This clone was picked up one time. The antigen this receptor binds is unknown. Base quality data are lacking; no much larger clone is found one base away. The data derive from a study of T cell changes during pregnancy in multiple sclerosis (dated by TCRdb to between 2018 and 2020). At the level of the whole study: In women with multiple sclerosis, the researchers looked at how the T cell repertoire shifted as pregnancy progressed.

Library preparation used the immunoSEQ multiplex PCR assay. TCRdb provides this immuneACCESS table in a form limited to in-frame rearrangements. Some clones are lacking; in checked studies, under half of them reflect an unresolved V gene, and why the rest are absent is not known. Here the sample has around 80,000 clones; 92% occur a single time. 2.6% of the sample is held by the ten biggest clonotypes. Sample: peripheral blood, taken before pregnancy. This receptor was obtained from a female donor with multiple sclerosis, enrolled in a pregnancy study.

The CDR3 amino acid sequence is: CASSGTANTGELFF. The sequenced DNA is TGTGCCAGCAGTGGGACAGCGAACACCGGGGAGCTGTTTTTT. The chain was built from TRBV6-4 and TRBJ2-2; TRBD1 is a weak D gene call, 6 bases matching. The trim is 4 bases for V and 0 bases for J, with a gap of 6 bases between the germline ends. The CDR3 goes from the cysteine to the phenylalanine over 14 residues. Only the CDR3 region is kept as DNA, spanning 42 bases read in frame from base 1. The germline V gene supplies CDR1 MRHNA and CDR2 SNTAGT.